This T cell receptor (beta chain) appears in the sequencing data of a study of T cells in Graves' hyperthyroidism and ophthalmopathy (dated by TCRdb to the late 2010s). In the study overall: Peripheral blood samples were taken at the time of initial diagnosis, prior to any treatment. To identify TCR V-J signatures that set the groups apart, the researchers used a discovery cohort of 100 or so patients, made up of approximately 43 with Graves' ophthalmopathy and some 60 with stable Graves' hyperthyroidism. An independent validation cohort of 18 to 20 hyperthyroidism patients and 15 or so patients who later progressed to ophthalmopathy tested prospective prediction of ophthalmopathy. For training and testing, the 95 to 100 patients in the discovery cohort were randomly divided in a 7:3 ratio. Thyroid tissue and blood T-cell repertoires from roughly 6 Graves' hyperthyroidism patients were also compared in the study. After sampling, hyperthyroidism patients received methimazole starting at 30 mg daily, and ophthalmopathy patients received high-dose intravenous methylprednisolone. The paper reports TCR Vbeta CDR3 sequencing of 130 to 150 peripheral blood samples: 43 ophthalmopathy, under 80 hyperthyroidism and around 17 progressor patients.

This clonotype was recorded many times. Its antigen remains unidentified. No much larger clone exists at a distance of one base, and base qualities are not known. Germline trimming amounts to 5 bases on V and 5 bases on J, with 8 as the count of junction bases outside the gene matches. The germline V gene encodes CDR1 DFQATT and CDR2 SNEGSKA (reference sequence). From cysteine to phenylalanine, the CDR3 is 14 amino acids long. The sequence is cut down to CDR3 DNA, 42 bases in frame from base 1. Moderately to severely active disease, a Clinical Activity Score of at least 3, a NOSPECS grade of at least 4, and a duration under 3 months were present in ophthalmopathy patients. Any patient with an uncontrolled infection, another autoimmune disease, pregnancy or lactation was excluded. Diagnoses relied on clinical symptoms, serum thyroxine and TRAb, thyroid ultrasound and orbital computed tomography. PBMCs were isolated from approximately 10 ml of fresh peripheral blood by Ficoll-Paque density gradient centrifugation. Total RNA was extracted using Trizol reagent, and RNA quality was assessed on an Agilent 2100 Bioanalyzer.

General study outcomes and caveats: In validation, the model predicted progression to ophthalmopathy with around 71% sensitivity and roughly 72% specificity, a median of around 6.6 months before onset. A 13 V-J signature model separated ophthalmopathy from stable hyperthyroidism, with just over 85% sensitivity and about 81% specificity in cross-validation and 80%/75% in testing. Sample size was not statistically predetermined, and investigators were not blinded to group allocation. Most expanded thyroid clonotypes (frequency above 0.001) were also found in blood, which suggests that blood repertoires may mirror thyroid immune responses.

The TCR beta CDR3 regions were amplified from the RNA transcripts. A first-round RT-PCR of the TCR CDR3 used the HTBI primer set with the Qiagen OneStep RT-PCR kit. A second multiplex PCR round built the libraries, followed by size selection and purification. Paired-end sequencing of the libraries was performed with 100 bp reads on an Illumina HiSeq2000. The authors processed their data as follows. Raw data were processed with SOAPnuke, discarding reads with adapters, uncalled bases, mean Phred below 15, or no exact constant-primer or identifier match. COPE v1.2.5 was used to merge the high-quality paired reads, and each unique nucleotide sequence was defined as a clonotype. MiTCR v1.1 was used to align clonotypes to the IMGT TRBV, TRBD and TRBJ reference segments. The analysis was restricted to V-J combinations with a frequency above 0.0001, which together covered 99% to 99.2% of the repertoires. A TCS score was defined as the ratio between F50 (clonal expansion) and ExV (chaos), using BLOSUM62-based TCRdist between CDR3 peptides within each V-J. Welch's t-statistics and random forest reduced fewer than 550 V-J features to under 15, which were used in a naive Bayes classifier (R e1071). TCRdb cleaned the public reads at Q25 with fastp, built clones with MiXCR and kept in-frame beta chains. Duplicate CDR3 protein sequences are folded into a single record with the most common DNA and genes. The V and J calls here are based on TCRdb, not the publication. This sample comprises about 250,000 distinct CDR3 sequences, around 20% of them detected only once. The ten most abundant clones make up around 60% of the sample.

This chain is built from TRBV20-1 and TRBJ2-3; 9 bases in between match TRBD2. Sequencing input: blood. The TCR sequence derives from a man aged 25 to 40 with Graves' ophthalmopathy. In nucleotides, the sequence is TGCAGTGCTGGAGTAGCGGGAGCGGTAGATACGCAGTATTTT. Translated, this is CSAGVAGAVDTQYF.